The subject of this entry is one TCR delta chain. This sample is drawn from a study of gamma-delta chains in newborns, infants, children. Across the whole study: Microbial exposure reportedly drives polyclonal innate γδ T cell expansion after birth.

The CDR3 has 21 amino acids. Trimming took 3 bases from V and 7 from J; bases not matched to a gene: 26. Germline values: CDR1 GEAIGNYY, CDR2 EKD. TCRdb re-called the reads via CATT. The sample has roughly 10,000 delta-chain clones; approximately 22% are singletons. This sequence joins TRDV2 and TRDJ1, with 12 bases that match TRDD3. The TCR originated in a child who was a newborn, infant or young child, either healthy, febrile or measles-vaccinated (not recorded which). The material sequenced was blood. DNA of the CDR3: TGTGCCTGTGACCCTCTTCCTAATACCGAATTACTGGGGGATACTTCCGCTAAACTCATCTTT. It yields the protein CACDPLPNTELLGDTSAKLIF.